This paragraph covers one T cell receptor (beta chain) sequence. This specimen includes other DNA sequences encoding the same CDR3. The data stem from a study of Ad26.COV2.S vaccination and SARS-CoV-2 variants. As to treatment: 15 to 20 received Ad26.COV2.S at low or high dose, single or two shots; 5 received placebo; per-sample allocation not given. Sampling was performed 63 days after the first vaccine or placebo injection. The CDR3 runs to 13 residues. The V end was cut by 3 bases, the J end by 1 base, with 5 bases between. Germline CDR1 KGHSH, CDR2 LQKENI. Produced via immunoSEQ multiplex PCR; TCRdb's table is partial and in-frame only. Of hundreds of thousands of clones listed, 80% to 90% are singletons.

The sequencing here drew on peripheral blood, taken in a trial of Ad26.COV2.S vaccine versus placebo. The TCR was taken from a person between 18 and 59 years old who received the Ad26.COV2.S COVID-19 vaccine or a placebo. The chain uses TRBV18 and TRBJ2-3; D gene ambiguous. The CDR3 region is CASSPGGTDTQYF. DNA of the CDR3: TGTGCCAGCTCACCGGGCGGCACAGATACGCAGTATTTT. Full variable domain (outside the CDR3, taken from reference TRBV18 and TRBJ2-3): NAGVMQNPRHLVRRRGQEARLRCSPMKGHSHVYWYRQLPEEGLKFMVYLQKENIIDESGMPKERFSAEFPKEGPSILRIQQVVRGDSAAYFCASSPGGTDTQYFGPGTRLTVL.